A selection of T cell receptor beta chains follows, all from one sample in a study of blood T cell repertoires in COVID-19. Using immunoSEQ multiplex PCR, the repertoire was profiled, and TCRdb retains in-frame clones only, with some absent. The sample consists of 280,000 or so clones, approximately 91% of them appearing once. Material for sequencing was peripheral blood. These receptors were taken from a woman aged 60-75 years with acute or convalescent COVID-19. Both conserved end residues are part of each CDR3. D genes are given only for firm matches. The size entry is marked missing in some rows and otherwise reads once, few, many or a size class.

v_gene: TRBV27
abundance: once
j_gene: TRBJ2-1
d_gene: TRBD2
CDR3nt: TGTGCCAGCAGTCCCCCCCAGAAGCGGGACCCGGAGAATGAGCAGTTCTTC
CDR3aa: CASSPPQKRDPENEQFF

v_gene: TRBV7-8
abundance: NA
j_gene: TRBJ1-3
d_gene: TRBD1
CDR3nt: TGTGCCAGCAGCTTAGGCAGGGGGGACTCTGGAAACACCATATATTTT
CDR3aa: CASSLGRGDSGNTIYF

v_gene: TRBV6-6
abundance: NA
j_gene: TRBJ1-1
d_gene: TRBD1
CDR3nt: TGTGCCAGCAGTCGGGGGGACAGGGGGCGGACTGAAGCTTTCTTT
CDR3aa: CASSRGDRGRTEAFF

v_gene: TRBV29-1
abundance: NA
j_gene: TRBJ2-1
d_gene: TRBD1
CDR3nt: TGCAGCATCCTACAGGGGGATGAGCAGTTCTTC
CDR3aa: CSILQGDEQFF

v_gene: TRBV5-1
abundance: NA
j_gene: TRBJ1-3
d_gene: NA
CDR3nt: TGCGCCAGCAGCTCCCTATCCCTCTCTGGAAACACCATATATTTT
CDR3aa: CASSSLSLSGNTIYF

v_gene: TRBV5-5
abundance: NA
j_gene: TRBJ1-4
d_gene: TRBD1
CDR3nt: TGTGCCAGCGGACAGGGAAGCAGAAATGAAAAACTGTTTTTT
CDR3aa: CASGQGSRNEKLFF

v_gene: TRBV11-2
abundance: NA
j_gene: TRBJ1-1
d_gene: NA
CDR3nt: TGTGCCAGCAGCGTCCGTCTGGGGGGGGACACTGAAGCTTTCTTT
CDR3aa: CASSVRLGGDTEAFF

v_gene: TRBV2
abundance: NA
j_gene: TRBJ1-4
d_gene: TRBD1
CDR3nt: TGTGCCAGCAACCTGGGACAGGGCGGTGAAAAACTGTTTTTT
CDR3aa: CASNLGQGGEKLFF

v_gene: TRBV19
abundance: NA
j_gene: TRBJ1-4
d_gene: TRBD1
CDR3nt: TGTGCCAGTAGTATGCCGGGACAGGGGAGGGAAAAACTGTTTTTT
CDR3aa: CASSMPGQGREKLFF

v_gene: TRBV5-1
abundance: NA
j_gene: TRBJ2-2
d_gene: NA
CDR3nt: TGCGCCAGCAGTTATCAGTCCGGGGAGCTGTTTTTT
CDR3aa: CASSYQSGELFF

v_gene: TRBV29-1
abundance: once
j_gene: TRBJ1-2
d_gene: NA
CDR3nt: TGCAGCGTACGACCCAGGGAGGCGTTAGGCTACACCTTC
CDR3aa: CSVRPREALGYTF

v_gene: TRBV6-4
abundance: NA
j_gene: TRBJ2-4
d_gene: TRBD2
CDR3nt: TGTGCCAGCAGTGACTCCCTAGCGGGATTCAAAAACATTCAGTACTTC
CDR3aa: CASSDSLAGFKNIQYF

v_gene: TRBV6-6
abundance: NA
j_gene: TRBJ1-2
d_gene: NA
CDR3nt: TGTGCCAGCAGTTACGGACAGCTCTACACCTTC
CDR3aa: CASSYGQLYTF

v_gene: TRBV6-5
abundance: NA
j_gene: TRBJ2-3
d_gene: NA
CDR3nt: TGTGCCAGCAGTTTCGTCGGGGCTAGCGGCACAGATACGCAGTATTTT
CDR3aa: CASSFVGASGTDTQYF

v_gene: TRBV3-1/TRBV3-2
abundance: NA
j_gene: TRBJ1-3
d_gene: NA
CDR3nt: TGTGCCAGCAGCCGAACGGAGACCGCGGACACCATATATTTT
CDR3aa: CASSRTETADTIYF

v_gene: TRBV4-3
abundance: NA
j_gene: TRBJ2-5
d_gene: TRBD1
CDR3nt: TGCGCCAGCAGCCAAGCGGGGACAGGCCCCCGGGAGACCCAGTACTTC
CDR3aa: CASSQAGTGPRETQYF

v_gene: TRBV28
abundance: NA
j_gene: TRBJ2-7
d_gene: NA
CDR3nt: TGTGCCACCGAAACGGGTGTGGCCTACGAGCAGTACTTC
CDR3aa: CATETGVAYEQYF

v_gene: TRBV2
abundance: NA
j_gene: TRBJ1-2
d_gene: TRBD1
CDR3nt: TGTGCCAGCAGTCCGGGACAGGGGGCAGGCAGCTATGGCTACACCTTC
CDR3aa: CASSPGQGAGSYGYTF

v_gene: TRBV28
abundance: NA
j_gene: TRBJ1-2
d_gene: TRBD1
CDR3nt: TGTGCCAGCAGTTCGCCTCAGGGGGACTTCGGCTACACCTTC
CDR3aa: CASSSPQGDFGYTF

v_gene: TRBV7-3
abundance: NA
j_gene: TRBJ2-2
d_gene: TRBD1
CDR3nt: TGTGCCAGCAACCCGACAGGGGGCAACACCGGGGAGCTGTTTTTT
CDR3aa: CASNPTGGNTGELFF

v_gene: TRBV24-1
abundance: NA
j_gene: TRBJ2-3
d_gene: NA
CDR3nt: TGTGCCACCGAGACGCAGGATCCGAATACGCAGTATTTT
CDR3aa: CATETQDPNTQYF

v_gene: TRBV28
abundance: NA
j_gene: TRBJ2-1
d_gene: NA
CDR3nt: TGTGCCAGCAGTTTGGGTAGCGGTCAAGGAATCCATGAGCAGTTCTTC
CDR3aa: CASSLGSGQGIHEQFF

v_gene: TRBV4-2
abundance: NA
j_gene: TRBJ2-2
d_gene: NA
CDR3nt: TGTGCCAGCAGCCAAGAAGGGGGGGCCACCGGGGAGCTGTTTTTT
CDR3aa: CASSQEGGATGELFF

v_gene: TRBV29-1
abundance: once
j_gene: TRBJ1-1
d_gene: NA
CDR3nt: TGCAGCGTTGCTCGGATCGCAGGGCTGGACACTGAAGCTTTCTTT
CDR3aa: CSVARIAGLDTEAFF

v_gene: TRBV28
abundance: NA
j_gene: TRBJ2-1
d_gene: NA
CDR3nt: TGTGCCAGCAGGACTGAATCCAATGAGCAGTTCTTC
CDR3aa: CASRTESNEQFF

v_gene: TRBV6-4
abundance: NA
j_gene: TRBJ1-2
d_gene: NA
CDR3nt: TGTGCCAGCAGCCCGGAGTCGTTCTATGGCTACACCTTC
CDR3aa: CASSPESFYGYTF

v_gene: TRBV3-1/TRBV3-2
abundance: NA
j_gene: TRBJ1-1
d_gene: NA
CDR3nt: TGTGCCAGCAGCCAAGGTGGGGGAGGTGAAGCTTTCTTT
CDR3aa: CASSQGGGGEAFF

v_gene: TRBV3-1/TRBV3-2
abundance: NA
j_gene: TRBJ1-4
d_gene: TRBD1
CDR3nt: TGTGCCAGCAGCCAAGACTTAGGGGGCACTAATGAAAAACTGTTTTTT
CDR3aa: CASSQDLGGTNEKLFF

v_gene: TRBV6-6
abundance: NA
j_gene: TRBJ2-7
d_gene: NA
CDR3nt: TGTGCCAGCAGTCCGAGGGTCGACGAGCAGTACTTC
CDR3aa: CASSPRVDEQYF

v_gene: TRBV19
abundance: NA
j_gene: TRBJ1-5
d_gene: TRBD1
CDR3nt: TGTGCCAGTAGTACAGGACAGGGGGCAATAACCAATCAGCCCCAGCATTTT
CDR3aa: CASSTGQGAITNQPQHF

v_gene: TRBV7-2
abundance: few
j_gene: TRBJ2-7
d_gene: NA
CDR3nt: TGTGCCAGCAGCCCCCTAGCAGGAACCTACGAGCAGTACTTC
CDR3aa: CASSPLAGTYEQYF

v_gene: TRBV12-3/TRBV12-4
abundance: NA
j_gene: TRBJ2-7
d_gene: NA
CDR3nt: TGTGCCAGCAGTAAACAGGGCCGCCTGTACTTC
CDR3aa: CASSKQGRLYF

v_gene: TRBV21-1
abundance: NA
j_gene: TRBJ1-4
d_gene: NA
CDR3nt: TGTGCCAGCAGCAAAAGCAGGACAGGGCCTCGAAAACTGTTTTTT
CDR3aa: CASSKSRTGPRKLFF

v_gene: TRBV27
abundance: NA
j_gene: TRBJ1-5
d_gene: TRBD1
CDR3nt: TGTGCCAGCAGTGACAGGGGTCAGGAGCCCCAGCATTTT
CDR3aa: CASSDRGQEPQHF

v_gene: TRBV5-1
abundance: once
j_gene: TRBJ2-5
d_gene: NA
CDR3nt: TGCGCCAGCAGCTTGATGCGTGAGACCCAGTACTTC
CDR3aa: CASSLMRETQYF

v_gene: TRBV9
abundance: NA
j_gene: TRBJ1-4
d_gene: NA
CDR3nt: TGTGCCAGCAGCGTAGATGGGGCGTTCGAAAAACTGTTTTTT
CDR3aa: CASSVDGAFEKLFF

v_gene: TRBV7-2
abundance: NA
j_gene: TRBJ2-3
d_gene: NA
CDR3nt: TGTGCCAGCAGCTATTCGGGGGGCCAGGGAGATACGCAGTATTTT
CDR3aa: CASSYSGGQGDTQYF

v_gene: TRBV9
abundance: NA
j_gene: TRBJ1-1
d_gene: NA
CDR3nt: TGTGCCAGCAGCCCGGAGACAGGTGAAGCTTTCTTT
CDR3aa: CASSPETGEAFF

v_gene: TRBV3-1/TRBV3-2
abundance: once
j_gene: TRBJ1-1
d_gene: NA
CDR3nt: TGTGCCAGCAGCCAACGTCCAGGGTCGGAAGCTTTCTTT
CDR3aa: CASSQRPGSEAFF

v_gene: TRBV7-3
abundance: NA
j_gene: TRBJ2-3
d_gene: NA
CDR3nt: TGTGCCAGCAGCTTAGATGGGGGGGCTTGGACAGATACGCAGTATTTT
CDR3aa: CASSLDGGAWTDTQYF

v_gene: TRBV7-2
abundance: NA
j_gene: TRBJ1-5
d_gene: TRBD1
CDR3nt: TGTGCCAGCAGCTTGGGGACAGGGAGTCAGCCCCAGCATTTT
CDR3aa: CASSLGTGSQPQHF

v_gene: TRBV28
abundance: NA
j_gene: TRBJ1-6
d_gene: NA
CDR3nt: TGTGCCAGCACTCGGGTAGACCGCTCCTATAATTCACCCCTCCACTTT
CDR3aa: CASTRVDRSYNSPLHF

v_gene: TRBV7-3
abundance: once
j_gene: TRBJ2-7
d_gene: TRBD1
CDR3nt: TGTGCCAGCAGCTCACCCGGGACAGCCCCCTACGAGCAGTACTTC
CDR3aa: CASSSPGTAPYEQYF

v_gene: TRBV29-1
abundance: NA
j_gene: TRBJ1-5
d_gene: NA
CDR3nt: TGCAGCGCCCAACAGGGAGGCAATCAGCCCCAGCATTTT
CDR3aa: CSAQQGGNQPQHF

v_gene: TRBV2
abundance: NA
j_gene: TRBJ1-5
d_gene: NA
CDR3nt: TGTGCCAGCAGTGTGGGGCAGACCTATAGGGGCAATCAGCCCCAGCATTTT
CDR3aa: CASSVGQTYRGNQPQHF

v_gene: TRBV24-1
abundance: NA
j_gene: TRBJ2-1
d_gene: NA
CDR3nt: TGTGCCACCAGTGATTTATCACAGGGAGGGAGCAATGAGCAGTTCTTC
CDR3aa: CATSDLSQGGSNEQFF

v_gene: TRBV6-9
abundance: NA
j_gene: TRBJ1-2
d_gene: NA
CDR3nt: TGTGCCAGCAACCCTGGGATTTCAGGGAACTATGGCTACACCTTC
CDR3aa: CASNPGISGNYGYTF

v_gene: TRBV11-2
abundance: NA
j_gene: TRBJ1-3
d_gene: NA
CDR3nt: TGTGCCAGCAGCTTGTCGTACTCTGGAAACACCATATATTTT
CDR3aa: CASSLSYSGNTIYF

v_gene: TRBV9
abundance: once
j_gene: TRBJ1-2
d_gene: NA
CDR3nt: TGTGCCAGCAGCGCCTTAAACTATGGCTACACCTTC
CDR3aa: CASSALNYGYTF

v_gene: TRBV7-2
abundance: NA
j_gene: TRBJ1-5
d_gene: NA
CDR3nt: TGTGCCAGCAGCTCCCTGGGGCGAACCAGCAATCAGCCCCAGCATTTT
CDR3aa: CASSSLGRTSNQPQHF

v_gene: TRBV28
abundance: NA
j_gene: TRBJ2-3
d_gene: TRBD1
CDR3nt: TGTGCCAGCAGTAGTCGGACAGGAGACACAGATACGCAGTATTTT
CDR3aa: CASSSRTGDTDTQYF